A single sample is the source of the 30 T cell receptor beta chains below, sequenced in a study of cytomegalovirus exposure and HLA in healthy donors. Both 60 Vbeta primers and 13 Jbeta primers went into the PCR. Clones were sequenced by immunoSEQ multiplex PCR, and TCRdb holds only the in-frame ones, with some missing. This repertoire shows roughly 130,000 clones, around 74% found once; its top ten account for 6% to 8.5%. The sequencing input was PBMCs. The receptors come from a man aged 35 to 55 in good health and CMV-seropositive.

This clone was detected only once. The rearrangement uses TRBV27 and TRBJ2-1; D is possibly TRBD2 (7 bases). V shed 5 bases and J shed 0 bases, with 14 bases lying between them. The CDR3 totals 16 residues. Germline V gene sequence: CDR1 MNHEY, CDR2 SMNVEV (reference sequence). The CDR3 here is CASSTRGASSYNEQFF. The CDR3 nucleotides read TGTGCCAGCAGTACCCGGGGGGCAAGCTCCTACAATGAGCAGTTCTTC.

The CDR3 nucleotides are TGTGCCAGCAATATGCCAGGGGCCAATTCACCCCTCCACTTT. Its translation is CASNMPGANSPLHF. The chain recombines TRBV25-1 with TRBJ1-6; possibly TRBD1 for D (6 bases). V shed 7 bases and J shed 7 bases, with 14 bases lying between them. Germline loops: CDR1 MGHDK, CDR2 SYGVNS. The length of the CDR3 is 14 residues.

In DNA form, the CDR3 reads TGTGCCAGCAGCTTAGCGCAGGGGCCTGGCTACACCTTC. Translation gives CASSLAQGPGYTF. The rearrangement joins TRBV7-9 to TRBJ1-2; a possible D gene is TRBD1 (6 bases). Germline lookup yields CDR1 SEHNR and CDR2 FQNEAQ (reference sequence). The V end lost 0 bases, the J end lost 7 bases, and 9 bases lay between the germline ends. The CDR3 spans 13 residues.

This clone appeared a few times. The genes are TRBV27 and TRBJ1-1; 7 bases are shared with TRBD1. This CDR3 has 15 amino acids. Germline trimming cut 4 bases from V and 2 bases from J; bases unmatched to any gene: 7. CDR1 is MNHEY and CDR2 is SMNVEV in the germline V gene (reference sequence). The CDR3 sequence is CASSSSGTVNTEAFF. CDR3 DNA: TGTGCCAGCAGTTCCTCCGGGACAGTCAACACTGAAGCTTTCTTT.

CDR3 DNA: TGTGCCAGCAGCAAACCCGGACTCTCCTACGAGCAGTACTTC. Translating it yields CASSKPGLSYEQYF. The chain joins TRBV7-8 to TRBJ2-5; weak D call: TRBD2 (5 bases). The DNA end is a closer match to TRBJ2-7, so the J assignment may be wrong. Germline values: CDR1 SGHVS, CDR2 FQNEAQ. This CDR3 contains 14 residues.

The chain couples TRBV7-7 to TRBJ2-5, with TRBD2 matching over 7 bases. V shed 5 bases, J shed 5 bases, and the junction held 8 bases outside the gene matches. Germline assignment: CDR1 SSHAT and CDR2 FNYEAQ (reference sequence). The CDR3 loop spans 14 amino acids. The CDR3 loop reads CASSPGTNTETQYF. The DNA for the CDR3 is TGTGCCAGCAGCCCGGGGACTAACACGGAGACCCAGTACTTC.

The chain combines TRBV10-3 with TRBJ1-3; D perhaps matches TRBD1 (5 bases). CDR1 and CDR2 from the germline V gene are ENHRY and SYGVKD. This CDR3 contains 14 residues. V lost 10 bases, J lost 1 base, and 14 bases lay in between. As DNA, the CDR3 is TGTGCCACACTACCAGGGTTTTCTGGAAACACCATATATTTT. This sequence encodes CATLPGFSGNTIYF.

J is TRBJ1-5 and V is TRBV7-8; 8 bases are a match to TRBD1. Germline CDR1 is SGHVS and CDR2 is FQNEAQ. V was pared by 7 bases and J by 9 bases, with 20 bases of the junction left unmatched. CDR3 size: 17 residues. The CDR3: CASTRGVRDRPGGPQHF. In nucleotides, the CDR3 is TGTGCCAGCACCCGCGGGGTCCGGGACAGGCCAGGGGGGCCCCAGCATTTT.

This clone was recorded once. The chain employs TRBV15 and TRBJ2-1; 12 positions match TRBD2. Germline V gene data show CDR1 as LNHNV and CDR2 as YYDKDF (reference sequence). There are 16 residues in the CDR3. With 4 bases clipped from V and 7 bases from J, the junction kept 8 bases outside the gene matches. Here the CDR3 DNA reads TGTGCCACCAGCATCCAGACTAGCGGGAGTAGTAATGAGCAGTTCTTC. Amino acids: CATSIQTSGSSNEQFF.

The rearrangement links TRBV11-2 to TRBJ1-5; weak D call: TRBD1 (5 bases). Germline lookup yields CDR1 SGHAT and CDR2 FQNNGV. The V gene lost 1 base and the J gene lost 7 bases, with 14 bases spanning the gap. This CDR3 has 15 residues. CDR3 DNA: TGTGCCAGCAGCTTAGCTGGACACGGTGGGCAGCCCCAGCATTTT. Amino acids: CASSLAGHGGQPQHF.

This sequence joins TRBV11-2 and TRBJ1-2; D not resolved. Germline V gene lookup returns CDR1 SGHAT and CDR2 FQNNGV. With 1 base removed from V and 4 bases from J, the gap between germline ends came to 7 bases. There are 13 residues in the CDR3. The CDR3 nucleotides are TGTGCCAGCAGCTTAGCAGTATCCTATGGCTACACCTTC. This gives the protein CASSLAVSYGYTF.

This sequence joins TRBV5-6 and TRBJ2-3; maybe TRBD1 (6 bases). Trimming cost V 4 bases and J 10 bases, with 16 bases left between them. This CDR3 has 13 residues. CDR1 and CDR2 (germline): SGHDT, YYEEEE. CDR3 in DNA: TGTGCCAGCAGCCTCAGCATGACAGGCGCGCAGTATTTT. Translated: CASSLSMTGAQYF.

The CDR3 sequence is CASSTRDRGMRGEQYF. Written as DNA, the CDR3 is TGTGCCAGCAGTACCCGGGACAGGGGTATGAGGGGCGAGCAGTACTTC. The chain recombines TRBV7-2 with TRBJ2-7; TRBD1 aligns across 10 bases. CDR3 length: 16 residues. Germline V gene data show CDR1 as SGHTA and CDR2 as FQGNSA. V was pared by 6 bases and J by 6 bases, with 14 bases of the junction left unmatched.

In this sample, this clone turned up a few times. V is TRBV5-1 and J is TRBJ2-7; 8 bases are shared with TRBD1. Germline V gives CDR1 SGHRS, CDR2 YFSETQ. The CDR3 sequence is 16 residues long. V lost 3 bases and J lost 5; bases outside the gene matches: 13. CDR3 sequence: CASSSFSTGAGNEQYF. The CDR3 bases are TGCGCCAGCAGCTCATTCTCGACAGGGGCGGGGAACGAGCAGTACTTC.

This chain links TRBV29-1 with TRBJ2-1, with 10 nucleotides matching TRBD1. Germline CDR1 reads SQVTM; CDR2 reads ANQGSEA. The CDR3 covers 13 residues. Germline trimming cut 6 bases from V and 3 bases from J; bases unmatched to any gene: 2. The DNA for the CDR3 is TGCAGCGTCCGGGACAGGGGCTACAATGAGCAGTTCTTC. Protein product: CSVRDRGYNEQFF.

V and J are TRBV15 and TRBJ1-1; D is ambiguous. CDR1 and CDR2 (germline): LNHNV, YYDKDF (reference sequence). V gave up 5 bases and J gave up 8 bases, with 15 bases separating them. The CDR3 extends over 13 amino acids. The CDR3 DNA is TGTGCCACCAGCCGGGATGCCTCCTGGGAAGCTTTCTTT. Protein product: CATSRDASWEAFF. Based on the CDR3 plus reference TRBV15 and TRBJ1-1, the full variable domain is DAMVIQNPRYQVTQFGKPVTLSCSQTLNHNVMYWYQQKSSQAPKLLFHYYDKDFNNEADTPDNFQSRRPNTSFCFLDIRSPGLGDTAMYLCATSRDASWEAFFGQGTRLTVV.

The rearrangement links TRBV6-5 to TRBJ2-1; 10 bases fit TRBD2. The CDR3 has 15 residues. CDR1 and CDR2 from the germline V gene are MNHEY and SVGAGI. V was pared by 10 bases and J by 7 bases, with 13 bases of the junction left unmatched. The CDR3 is CATGRVSGRSNEQFF. The CDR3 coding sequence is TGTGCCACCGGGAGGGTTAGCGGGAGGAGTAATGAGCAGTTCTTC.

The V and J genes are TRBV5-1 and TRBJ2-3; no firm D call. This CDR3 is 13 amino acids long. Germline V lookup: CDR1 SGHRS, CDR2 YFSETQ. Deletions cut 2 bases from V and 5 bases from J, with 9 bases between. The CDR3 coding sequence is TGCGCCAGCAGCTTCGAGCCCGGAGATACGCAGTATTTT. This translates into CASSFEPGDTQYF.

V gene TRBV2 combines with J gene TRBJ1-4; TRBD1 agrees at 8 bases. Trimming took 2 bases from V and 7 from J; bases not matched to a gene: 6. CDR1 and CDR2 from the germline V gene are SNHLY and FYNNEI. The length of the CDR3 is 15 residues. The CDR3 region is CASSEPQGVVEKLFF. As DNA, the CDR3 is TGTGCCAGCAGTGAACCACAGGGGGTGGTTGAAAAACTGTTTTTT.

The chain has TRBV10-3 and TRBJ2-1; 9 nucleotides align to TRBD2. Per the germline V gene, CDR1 is ENHRY and CDR2 is SYGVKD. Trimming cost V 3 bases and J 7 bases; bases outside gene matches: 13. The CDR3 spans 17 residues. The CDR3 region has the DNA TGTGCCATCAGTGATACCCTGCGCGGGGGGGCGGTAAATGAGCAGTTCTTC. This translates into CAISDTLRGGAVNEQFF.

The rearrangement uses TRBV19 and TRBJ2-3; D possibly corresponds to TRBD2 (7 bases). The V end lost 5 bases, the J end lost 4 bases, and 19 bases lay between the germline ends. Germline-derived CDR1 and CDR2 are LNHDA and SQIVND (reference sequence). The CDR3 spans 16 residues. This CDR3 is CASSGSGGRSADTQYF. The CDR3 nucleotides are TGTGCCAGTAGTGGATCCGGGGGGCGCAGCGCAGATACGCAGTATTTT.

V usage is TRBV28 and J usage is TRBJ1-5, with 9 bases fitting TRBD1. In germline, CDR1 is MDHEN, CDR2 SYDVKM. The CDR3 totals 20 residues. The V and J ends lost 3 bases and 4 bases, in that order; junction bases with no gene match: 19. CDR3 in amino acids: CASSFGIVGLFGTGNQPQHF. CDR3 nucleotide sequence: TGTGCCAGCAGTTTTGGAATAGTGGGATTATTCGGGACAGGGAATCAGCCCCAGCATTTT.

The chain links TRBV4-1 to TRBJ2-6; D perhaps matches TRBD1 (5 bases). Germline CDR1 and CDR2: MGHRA and YSYEKL. The CDR3 extends over 17 amino acids. Trimming left V 0 bases short and J 1 base short, with 10 bases between. The CDR3 reads CASSQDTQGSGANVLTF. Here the CDR3 DNA reads TGCGCCAGCAGCCAAGACACCCAGGGATCTGGGGCCAACGTCCTGACTTTC.

This clone showed up just a few times. The rearrangement joins TRBV7-9 to TRBJ1-4, with TRBD1 matching over 10 bases. The V gene end was trimmed by 5 bases and the J gene end by 14 bases; junction bases not matched to a gene: 5. The V gene's germline CDR1 is SEHNR and CDR2 FQNEAQ (reference sequence). This CDR3 spans 12 amino acids. CDR3 sequence reads: CASSTPGQGLFF. CDR3 bases: TGTGCCAGCAGCACGCCGGGACAGGGGCTGTTTTTT. Together with reference TRBV7-9 and TRBJ1-4, the CDR3 gives the full variable domain: DTGVSQNPRHKITKRGQNVTFRCDPISEHNRLYWYRQTLGQGPEFLTYFQNEAQLEKSRLLSDRFSAERPKGSFSTLEIQRTEQGDSAMYLCASSTPGQGLFFGSGTQLSVL.

The J gene is TRBJ2-1, the V gene TRBV4-1; TRBD2 might be the D (6 bases). The CDR3 is 16 amino acids. The ends were cut back, 7 bases at V and 4 bases at J, with 20 bases in the middle. Germline CDR1 is MGHRA and CDR2 is YSYEKL. The CDR3 loop is CASTPRVTSSYNEQFF. DNA of the CDR3: TGCGCCAGCACCCCGCGGGTTACTAGCAGTTACAATGAGCAGTTCTTC.

This chain uses TRBV7-9 with TRBJ1-2; 7 bases are a match to TRBD1. CDR3 length equals 15 residues. Looked up from germline, CDR1 is SEHNR and CDR2 is FQNEAQ (reference sequence). Trimming removed 5 bases from V and 3 bases from J; junction bases left unmatched: 9. CDR3 sequence reads: CASSTSGTAYYGYTF. DNA of the CDR3: TGTGCCAGCAGCACGTCAGGGACAGCTTACTATGGCTACACCTTC.

The chain couples TRBV2 to TRBJ1-5; possibly TRBD1 for D (6 bases). This CDR3 has 14 amino acids. The germline V gene encodes CDR1 SNHLY and CDR2 FYNNEI. V was clipped by 3 bases and J by 6 bases, with 12 bases between them. CDR3 nucleotides: TGTGCCAGCAGTGATTTGGCAGGGGTTCAGCCCCAGCATTTT. Protein: CASSDLAGVQPQHF. The full variable domain, in which reference TRBV2 and TRBJ1-5 provide the parts outside the CDR3, is EPEVTQTPSHQVTQMGQEVILRCVPISNHLYFYWYRQILGQKVEFLVSFYNNEISEKSEIFDDQFSVERPDGSNFTLKIRSTKLEDSAMYFCASSDLAGVQPQHFGDGTRLSIL.

CDR3 sequence: CASSPGTNYGYTF. The DNA for the CDR3 is TGCGCCAGCAGCCCCGGGACAAACTATGGCTACACCTTC. The chain uses TRBV5-1 and TRBJ1-2, with a possible D match to TRBD1 (6 bases). Trimming shortened V by 4 bases and J by 2 bases, and 9 bases separated the two germline ends. Germline V gene lookup returns CDR1 SGHRS and CDR2 YFSETQ. The CDR3 contains 13 residues.

V gene TRBV27 combines with J gene TRBJ2-7; 7 bases fit TRBD1. Germline-derived CDR1 and CDR2 are MNHEY and SMNVEV (reference sequence). The V segment lost 5 bases and the J segment 5 bases; nucleotides outside the gene matches: 6. The length of the CDR3 is 13 residues. Written as DNA, the CDR3 is TGTGCCAGCAGTCGACAGGGTCCCCACGAGCAGTACTTC. Translated, it gives CASSRQGPHEQYF.

The V call is TRBV6-6, the J call TRBJ1-6, with 7 bases identical to TRBD1. V dropped 6 bases and J dropped 7; count of bases not matched to a gene: 9. CDR3 length: 15 residues. CDR1 MNHNY and CDR2 SVGAGI come from the germline V gene (reference sequence). This chain's CDR3 is CASRVGQGGNSPLHF. CDR3 bases: TGTGCCAGCAGGGTCGGGCAGGGGGGAAATTCACCCCTCCACTTT.